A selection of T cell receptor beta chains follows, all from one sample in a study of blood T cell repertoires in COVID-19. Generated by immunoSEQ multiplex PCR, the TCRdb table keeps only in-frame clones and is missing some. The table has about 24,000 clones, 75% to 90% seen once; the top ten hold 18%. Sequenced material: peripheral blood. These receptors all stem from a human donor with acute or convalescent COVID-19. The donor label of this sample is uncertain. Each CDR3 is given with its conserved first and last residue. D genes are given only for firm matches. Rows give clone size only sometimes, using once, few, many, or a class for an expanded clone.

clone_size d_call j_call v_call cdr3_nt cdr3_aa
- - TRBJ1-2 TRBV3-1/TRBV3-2 TGTGCCAGCAGCCAGGGGGGGGGCTTTAACTATGGCTACACCTTC CASSQGGGFNYGYTF
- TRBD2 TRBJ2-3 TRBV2 TGTGCCAGCAGTGAAAAGCGGGGGGCAGATACGCAGTATTTT CASSEKRGADTQYF
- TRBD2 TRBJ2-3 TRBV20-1 TGCAGTGCTAGTTCAGGACTAGCGGGGGTCACAGATACGCAGTATTTT CSASSGLAGVTDTQYF
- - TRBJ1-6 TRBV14 TGTGCCAGCAGCCAAGTCCGGCAGGGGAGTTCACCCCTCCACTTT CASSQVRQGSSPLHF
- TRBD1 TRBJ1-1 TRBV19 TGTGCCAGTAGTATCGGACAGGGCGGGAGTACTGAAGCTTTCTTT CASSIGQGGSTEAFF
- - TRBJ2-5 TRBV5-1 TGCGCCAGCAGCTCCCTCGGGGTCCAAGAGACCCAGTACTTC CASSSLGVQETQYF
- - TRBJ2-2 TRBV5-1 TGCGCCAGCAGCCATGGACAGCCCCTAGGGAACACCGGGGAGCTGTTTTTT CASSHGQPLGNTGELFF
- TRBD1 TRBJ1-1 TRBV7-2 TGTGCCAGCAGCACACGACAGGGCCAGAACACTGAAGCTTTCTTT CASSTRQGQNTEAFF
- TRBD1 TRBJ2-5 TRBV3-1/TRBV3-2 TGTGCCAGCAGCCGACAGGGGGCTAAAGAGACCCAGTACTTC CASSRQGAKETQYF
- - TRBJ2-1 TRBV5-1 TGCGCCAGCAGCGGGCTCGGGACATCGCTCCTCGGGTCCTACAATGAGCAGTTCTTC CASSGLGTSLLGSYNEQFF
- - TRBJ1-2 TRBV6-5 TGTGCCAGCAGTTACTCGAGTCTGGGGGCTGGCTATGGCTACACCTTC CASSYSSLGAGYGYTF
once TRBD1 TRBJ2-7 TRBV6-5 TGTGCCAGCAGTTACTCGACCAGGGGGCATGAGAACGAGCAGTACTTC CASSYSTRGHENEQYF
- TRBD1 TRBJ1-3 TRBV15 TGTGCCACCAGCAGATCCCGGGCGGCAGGGGGTTCCTCTGGAAACACCATATATTTT CATSRSRAAGGSSGNTIYF
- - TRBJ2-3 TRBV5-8 TGTGCCAGCAGCTTGGGGTGGAGGGATACGCAGTATTTT CASSLGWRDTQYF
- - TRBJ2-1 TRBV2 TGTGCCAGCACCCTGGACCTGCCTAGGGGATTTGGCTACAATGAGCAGTTCTTC CASTLDLPRGFGYNEQFF
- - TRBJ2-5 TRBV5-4 TGTGCCAGCAGCTTGGACAGGGTGGAGGAGACCCAGTACTTC CASSLDRVEETQYF
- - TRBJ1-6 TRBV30 TGTGCCTGGAAGGGACATTATAATTCACCCCTCCACTTT CAWKGHYNSPLHF
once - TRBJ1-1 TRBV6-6 TGTGCCAGCACCCCACTTGACAAGAACACTGAAGCTTTCTTT CASTPLDKNTEAFF
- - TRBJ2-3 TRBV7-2 TGTGCCAGCAGCGTCCAGGGAAATACAGATACGCAGTATTTT CASSVQGNTDTQYF
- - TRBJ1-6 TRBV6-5 TGTGCCAGCAGTTACATGGAAGGGAGGGAGTCACCCCTCCACTTT CASSYMEGRESPLHF
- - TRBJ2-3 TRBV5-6 TGTGCCAGCAGCGTGGGACTCTACACAGATACGCAGTATTTT CASSVGLYTDTQYF
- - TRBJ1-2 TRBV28 TGTGCCAGCGCAGGGGCCCTAAGAGGAAGGGGGAACTATGGCTACACCTTC CASAGALRGRGNYGYTF
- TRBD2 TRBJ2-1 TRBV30 TGTGCCTGGAGTGTTCTAGCGGGACCTTACAATGAGCAGTTCTTC CAWSVLAGPYNEQFF
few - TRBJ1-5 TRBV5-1 TGCGCCAGCAGCTTAGGGACAAACCCCAATCAGCCCCAGCATTTT CASSLGTNPNQPQHF
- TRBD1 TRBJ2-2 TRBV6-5 TGTGCCAGCAGGAAGACAGGGACGAACACCGGGGAGCTGTTTTTT CASRKTGTNTGELFF
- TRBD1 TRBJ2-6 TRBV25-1 TGTGCCAGCAGTGACTCGACAGGGGGACTGTCTGGGGCCAACGTCCTGACTTTC CASSDSTGGLSGANVLTF
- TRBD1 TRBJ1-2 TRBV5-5 TGTGCCAGCAGCTTGGGACCCGGTTCCAGGGGGGATGGCTACACCTTC CASSLGPGSRGDGYTF
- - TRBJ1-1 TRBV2 TGTGCCAGCAGTGACCAGGGAGGGAGGAAAACTGAAGCTTTCTTT CASSDQGGRKTEAFF
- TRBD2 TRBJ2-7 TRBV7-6 TGTGCCAGCAGCTTAGACGGGGGGGGACGATATTCCTACGAGCAGTACTTC CASSLDGGGRYSYEQYF
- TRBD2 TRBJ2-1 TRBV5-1 TGCGCCAGCAGCTTGGCAGGAGGTCGGGGGGGGTTTATCTATGAGCAGTTCTTC CASSLAGGRGGFIYEQFF
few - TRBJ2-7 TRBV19 TGTGCCAGTAGTTTCAAGACAGATTCCTACGAGCAGTACTTC CASSFKTDSYEQYF
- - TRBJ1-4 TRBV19 TGTGCCAGCCTGAGCGACCAGAGGGCAACAACAACTAATGAAAAACTGTTTTTT CASLSDQRATTTNEKLFF
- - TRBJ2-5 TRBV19 TGTGCCAGTAGTCCGGGGGTACAAGAGACCCAGTACTTC CASSPGVQETQYF
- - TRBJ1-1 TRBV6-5 TGTGCCGGAGCCGGGGACTGGAACACTGAAGCTTTCTTT CAGAGDWNTEAFF
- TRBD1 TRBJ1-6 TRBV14 TGTGCCAGCAGCGGCTGGGACAGGCATTCACCCCTCCACTTT CASSGWDRHSPLHF
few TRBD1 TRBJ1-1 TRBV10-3 TGTGCCATCGGGGGACAGGGAGGTGACACTGAAGCTTTCTTT CAIGGQGGDTEAFF
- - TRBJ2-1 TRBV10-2 TGCGCCACCTACCGGGGACTTGTTAGCAATGAGCAGTTCTTC CATYRGLVSNEQFF
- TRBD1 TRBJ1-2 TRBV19 TGTGCCAGTAGTCCAGACCGGGACAGATTCTATGGCTACACCTTC CASSPDRDRFYGYTF
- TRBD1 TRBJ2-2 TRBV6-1 TGTGCCAGCAGTGAATTTGGGACAGGGGTGAACACCGGGGAGCTGTTTTTT CASSEFGTGVNTGELFF
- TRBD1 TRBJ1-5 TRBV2 TGTGCCAGCAGCGACAGGGAAGGGGATCAGCCCCAGCATTTT CASSDREGDQPQHF
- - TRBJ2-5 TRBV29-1 TGCAGCGCCCTCGCCGGGACACGCCAAGAGACCCAGTACTTC CSALAGTRQETQYF
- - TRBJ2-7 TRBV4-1 TGCGCCAGCAGCCAAGAGGAGGGAAGTAACGAGCAGTACTTC CASSQEEGSNEQYF
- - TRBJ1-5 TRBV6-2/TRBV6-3 TGTGCCAGCAGTGCACAGGGTAGGGGCAATCAGCCCCAGCATTTT CASSAQGRGNQPQHF
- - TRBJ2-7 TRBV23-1 TGCGCCAGCAGTCAATCGGTTATGAGTTACGAGCAGTACTTC CASSQSVMSYEQYF
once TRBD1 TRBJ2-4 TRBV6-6 TGTGCCAGCAGTCCCCGGGACAGGGCCACGATGAAAAACATTCAGTACTTC CASSPRDRATMKNIQYF
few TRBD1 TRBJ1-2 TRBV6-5 TGTGCCAGCGACAGGGCAGTAGAGGGCTACACCTTC CASDRAVEGYTF
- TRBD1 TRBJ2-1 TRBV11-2 TGTGCCAGCAGCTTCGGACAGGGCACCTACAATGAGCAGTTCTTC CASSFGQGTYNEQFF
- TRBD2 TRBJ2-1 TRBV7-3 TGTGCCAGCAGCTTAACACATCTAGCGGATGGGGCGACTGAGCAGTTCTTC CASSLTHLADGATEQFF
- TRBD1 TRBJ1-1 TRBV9 TGTGCCAGCAGCGCCAGGGGGCTGGGCACTGAAGCTTTCTTT CASSARGLGTEAFF
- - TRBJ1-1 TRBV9 TGTGCCAGCAGCGTAGGTGCAGGGGCCAACACTGAAGCTTTCTTT CASSVGAGANTEAFF
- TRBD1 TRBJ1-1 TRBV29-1 TGCAGGGGACAGGGGAGCACTGAAGCTTTCTTT CRGQGSTEAFF
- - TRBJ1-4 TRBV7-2 TGTGCCAGCAGTCAGGGACTCTCTAATGAAAAACTGTTTTTT CASSQGLSNEKLFF
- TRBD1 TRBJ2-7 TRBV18 TGTGCCAGCTCACCGGGACAGGGGGCCGAGCAGTACTTC CASSPGQGAEQYF
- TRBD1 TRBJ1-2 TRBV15 TGTGCCACCAGCAACAGGGGGCGTGGCTACACCTTC CATSNRGRGYTF
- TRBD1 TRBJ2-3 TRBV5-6 TGTGCCAGCAGCCAACCACAGGGGGCGAAACCCACAGATACGCAGTATTTT CASSQPQGAKPTDTQYF